The text below deals with one TCR beta chain. Per the germline V gene, CDR1 is SGDLS and CDR2 is YYNGEE. J was trimmed by 7 bases and V by 2 bases; bases with no gene match: 11. This CDR3 comprises 16 residues. The data originate from a study of technical replicates of blood from four donors. The table came from immunoSEQ multiplex PCR; TCRdb's copy has only in-frame clones and leaves some out. This table has about 89,000 clones, over 90% appearing once. The sequenced sample consisted of T cells isolated from PBMCs. The chain joins TRBV9 to TRBJ2-2; 7 nucleotides match TRBD1. The clonotype originates from a human donor in good health. The CDR3 DNA is TGTGCCAGCAGCGTCGCCGGGACAGTTCGAAGCGGGGAGCTGTTTTTT. Translation: CASSVAGTVRSGELFF.